This T cell receptor beta chain was identified during a study of cytomegalovirus exposure and HLA in healthy donors. Turning to the study itself: A preliminary data release comprised around 85 million unique TCRs obtained from HLA-typed donors.

General study findings and limits: Reportedly, HLA-A and HLA-B alleles of most subjects were accurately predicted from TCR beta.

A word on this clone: Its antigen is undetermined.

PCR involved 60 Vbeta and 13 Jbeta primers. TCRdb's table, derived via immunoSEQ multiplex PCR, lists solely in-frame clones and lacks some. The table for this sample gives some 120,000 clones. The length of the CDR3 is 15 residues. After removal of 3 bases from V and 2 bases from J, the junction contained 3 bases not matched to a gene. Germline V lookup: CDR1 SGDLS, CDR2 YYNGEE. The rearrangement uses TRBV9 and TRBJ2-3; TRBD2 aligns across 10 bases. Sequencing input: PBMCs. This sequence originates from a man aged 30-40 years in good health and CMV-seronegative. The CDR3 loop reads CASSGAGGITDTQYF. In nucleotides, the CDR3 is TGTGCCAGCAGCGGAGCGGGGGGGATCACAGATACGCAGTATTTT.